The clone carrying this TCR beta chain was detected only once. The ends lost 0 bases at V and 0 bases at J; junction bases unmatched: 7. Germline V gene lookup returns CDR1 MGHRA and CDR2 YSYEKL. The CDR3 covers 19 residues. The method was immunoSEQ multiplex PCR; TCRdb's version includes in-frame clones alone and lacks a portion of them. The table includes about 60,000 clones, roughly nine tenths detected once. These data originate in a study of blood T cell repertoires in COVID-19. The TCR sequence derives from a human donor in a cohort sampled during active COVID-19. Input material: peripheral blood. This chain uses TRBV4-1 with TRBJ2-7; 14 bases fit TRBD2. The CDR3 here is CASSQDPGLAGGSSYEQYF. The CDR3 DNA reads TGCGCCAGCAGCCAAGATCCCGGACTAGCGGGAGGTTCCTCCTACGAGCAGTACTTC.